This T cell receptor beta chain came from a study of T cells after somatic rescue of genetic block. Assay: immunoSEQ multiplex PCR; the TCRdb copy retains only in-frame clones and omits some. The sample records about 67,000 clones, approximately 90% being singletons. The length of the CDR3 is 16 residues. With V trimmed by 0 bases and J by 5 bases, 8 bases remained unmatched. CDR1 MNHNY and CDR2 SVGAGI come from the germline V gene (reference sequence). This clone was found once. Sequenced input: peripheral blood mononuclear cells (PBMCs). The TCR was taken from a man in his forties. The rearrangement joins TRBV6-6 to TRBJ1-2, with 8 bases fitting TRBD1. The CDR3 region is CASSYSITGGGYGYTF. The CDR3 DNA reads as TGTGCCAGCAGTTACTCGATAACAGGGGGTGGGTATGGCTACACCTTC.